These T cell receptor beta chains were read from a single sample in a study of blood T cell repertoires in COVID-19. TCRdb's table, derived via immunoSEQ multiplex PCR, lists solely in-frame clones and lacks some. The sample holds 120,000 to 150,000 clones; approximately 90% are singletons and the top ten take around an eighth. Sequenced material: peripheral blood. The source of these receptors is a man aged 18 to 30 with COVID-19, enrolled during active disease. Each CDR3 is given with its conserved first and last residue. A D gene is named only where the DNA matches it firmly. Where a row states a size, it is once, few, many or the class of an expanded clone; other rows omit it.

>-|TRBD2|TRBV3-1/TRBV3-2|TRBJ2-7
CASSQDRGLAVYEQYF
TGTGCCAGCAGCCAAGATAGGGGACTAGCGGTCTACGAGCAGTACTTC
>-|-|TRBV20-1|TRBJ1-6
CSARDGPLHF
TGCAGTGCGCGGGACGGCCCCCTCCACTTT
>-|-|TRBV27|TRBJ2-3
CASSISGTGGLDTQYF
TGTGCCAGCAGTATATCAGGGACTGGGGGGTTGGATACGCAGTATTTT
>-|-|TRBV7-2|TRBJ2-2
CASSERQVTGELFF
TGTGCCAGCAGCGAACGACAGGTCACCGGGGAGCTGTTTTTT
>-|TRBD1|TRBV11-1|TRBJ2-1
CASSTRQGSYNEQFF
TGTGCCAGCAGCACTCGACAGGGTTCCTACAATGAGCAGTTCTTC
>-|TRBD1|TRBV19|TRBJ1-2
CASKGQGARDYGYTF
TGTGCCAGTAAAGGGCAGGGGGCGAGAGACTATGGCTACACCTTC
>-|TRBD2|TRBV9|TRBJ2-7
CASSVQAGGPDEQYF
TGTGCCAGCAGCGTACAGGCGGGAGGGCCGGACGAGCAGTACTTC
>-|-|TRBV11-2|TRBJ1-2
CASSPGSAKREGYGYTF
TGTGCCAGCAGCCCCGGCTCGGCCAAACGTGAGGGCTATGGCTACACCTTC
>-|-|TRBV29-1|TRBJ1-1
CSVGRVGYMNTEAFF
TGCAGCGTTGGACGGGTCGGTTATATGAACACTGAAGCTTTCTTT
>-|-|TRBV13|TRBJ1-1
CASSSQALTLHTEAFF
TGTGCCAGCAGCTCACAGGCGCTTACGCTACACACTGAAGCTTTCTTT
>-|-|TRBV30|TRBJ1-4
CAWSQARLLEKLFF
TGTGCCTGGAGTCAAGCCCGCCTGTTAGAAAAACTGTTTTTT
>-|-|TRBV6-5|TRBJ2-5
CASSYPGLETQYF
TGTGCCAGCAGTTACCCAGGGCTTGAGACCCAGTACTTC
>-|TRBD1|TRBV19|TRBJ2-4
CASSAGQASNLAKNIQYF
TGTGCCAGTAGCGCCGGACAGGCCTCGAACCTGGCCAAAAACATTCAGTACTTC
>-|-|TRBV19|TRBJ2-7
CASSYTGRWDEQYF
TGTGCCAGTAGTTATACAGGGAGATGGGACGAGCAGTACTTC
>once|TRBD2|TRBV7-6|TRBJ2-1
CASSSFVGSGIGSYNEQFF
TGTGCCAGCAGCTCCTTTGTCGGTAGCGGGATCGGGTCCTACAATGAGCAGTTCTTC